What follows are 11 T cell receptor beta chains derived from one specimen sequenced in a study of T cell changes during pregnancy in multiple sclerosis. Assay used: immunoSEQ multiplex PCR; TCRdb lists only in-frame clones, some missing. The sample lists approximately 27,000 clones; more than 90% were seen once. The source was CD4+ T cells from peripheral blood mononuclear cells, collected in the first trimester of pregnancy. The receptors come from a female donor with multiple sclerosis, enrolled in a pregnancy study.

CDR3 DNA: TGTGCCAGCAGCCTTACAGGGGCGGGGAACTACGAGCAGTACTTC. Translating gives CASSLTGAGNYEQYF. The chain is built from TRBV5-4 and TRBJ2-7; weak D call: TRBD1 (7 bases). Germline assignment: CDR1 SGHNT and CDR2 YYREEE (reference sequence). This CDR3 has 15 residues. V was pared by 4 bases and J by 3 bases, with 17 bases between. The full variable domain, completed using reference TRBV5-4 and TRBJ2-7, is ETGVTQSPTHLIKTRGQQVTLRCSSQSGHNTVSWYQQALGQGPQFIFQYYREEENGRGNFPPRFSGLQFPNYSSELNVNALELDDSALYLCASSLTGAGNYEQYFGPGTRLTVT.

This chain links TRBV11-3 with TRBJ2-2, with D hard to call. The germline CDR1 and CDR2 sequences are SGHNT and YENEEA. The V and J ends lost 4 bases and 3 bases respectively, with 3 bases between them. This CDR3 contains 12 residues. The CDR3 sequence is CASSSYTGELFF. The CDR3 bases are TGTGCCAGCAGCTCCTACACCGGGGAGCTGTTTTTT.

CDR3 in DNA: TGCGCCAGCAGCCAAGACAGGTGGCCTAATGAAAAACTGTTTTTT. This encodes CASSQDRWPNEKLFF. The chain couples TRBV4-3 to TRBJ1-4; D call uncertain. The CDR3 is made up of 15 amino acids. Germline-derived CDR1 and CDR2 are LGHNA and YSLEER. Deletions cut 0 bases from V and 3 bases from J, with 8 bases between.

The chain employs TRBV19 and TRBJ1-2, with 10 bases fitting TRBD1. Looked up from germline, CDR1 is LNHDA and CDR2 is SQIVND (reference sequence). V was clipped by 7 bases and J by 4 bases; unmatched bases: 9. The CDR3 spans 15 residues. The CDR3 bases are TGTGCCAGTACCGCAACCAGGACAGGGGGCTATGGCTACACCTTC. Its protein is CASTATRTGGYGYTF.

V usage is TRBV9 and J usage is TRBJ1-4, with 10 bases aligning to TRBD1. This CDR3 is 15 amino acids long. Germline-derived CDR1 and CDR2 are SGDLS and YYNGEE. J was trimmed by 8 bases and V by 4 bases; bases with no gene match: 8. CDR3 in DNA: TGTGCCAGCAGCCTCTCCGGGACAGGGGAGGAAAAACTGTTTTTT. It translates to CASSLSGTGEEKLFF.

The V call is TRBV15, the J call TRBJ2-1; TRBD1 matches 9 bases. V dropped 5 bases and J dropped 8; count of bases not matched to a gene: 13. The CDR3 sequence is 16 residues long. Germline loops: CDR1 LNHNV, CDR2 YYDKDF (reference sequence). The CDR3 here is CATSRGLGTGPHEQFF. CDR3 DNA: TGTGCCACCAGCCGCGGGCTCGGGACAGGGCCCCATGAGCAGTTCTTC.

The chain recombines TRBV2 with TRBJ1-1; D remains unclear. CDR1 and CDR2 (germline): SNHLY, FYNNEI. CDR3 length equals 15 residues. Trimming cost V 4 bases and J 1 base, with 13 bases left between them. The DNA of the CDR3 is TGTGCCAGCAGTGCTGGGCGGGCTGGGAACACTGAAGCTTTCTTT. It specifies CASSAGRAGNTEAFF.

CDR3 nucleotide sequence: TGTGCCAGCTCCCAGACAGGGGCCACTGAAGCTTTCTTT. Its protein product is CASSQTGATEAFF. The chain links TRBV18 to TRBJ1-1; 8 bases are a match to TRBD1. The CDR3 loop spans 13 amino acids. Germline CDR1 and CDR2: KGHSH and LQKENI. With 6 bases clipped from V and 4 bases from J, the junction kept 4 bases outside the gene matches.

The chain recombines TRBV27 with TRBJ2-6; TRBD2 is a possible D gene (7 bases). V was shortened by 3 bases and J by 1 base, with 10 bases between the two germline ends. Germline V lookup: CDR1 MNHEY, CDR2 SMNVEV (reference sequence). This CDR3 comprises 16 residues. CDR3 sequence (DNA): TGTGCCAGCAGTTTGAGGGGGGGATCTGGGGCCAACGTCCTGACTTTC. It yields the protein CASSLRGGSGANVLTF.

The chain is built from TRBV7-8 and TRBJ2-3; D is uncertain. V dropped 5 bases and J dropped 3 bases, with 6 bases sitting between them. Germline V gives CDR1 SGHVS, CDR2 FQNEAQ. The CDR3 runs 12 residues. CDR3 in DNA: TGTGCCAGCAGCGACGGGACAGATACGCAGTATTTT. Translation: CASSDGTDTQYF.

The chain joins TRBV7-8 to TRBJ2-6; D may be TRBD2 (5 bases). This CDR3 has 15 amino acids. Germline CDR1 and CDR2: SGHVS and FQNEAQ. Trimming took off 5 bases at V and 3 bases at J, with 11 bases between the two ends. This CDR3 is CASSLRLSGANVLTF. The CDR3 DNA sequence: TGTGCCAGCAGCCTAAGACTAAGTGGGGCCAACGTCCTGACTTTC.